A selection of T cell receptor beta chains follows, all from one sample in a study of T cells after somatic rescue of genetic block. Sequencing used immunoSEQ multiplex PCR; TCRdb keeps in-frame clones, though not all of them. The sample lists about 67,000 clones, 92% occurring once. Sequenced input: peripheral blood mononuclear cells (PBMCs). The receptors originated from a man aged 40-49 years. Both conserved end residues are part of each CDR3. D genes are given only for firm matches. Expanded clones get a size class; other rows say once, few or many, or leave the size out.

cdr3_aa: CASSLGGGQREQYF
cdr3_nt: TGCGCCAGCAGCTTGGGAGGGGGGCAGAGAGAGCAGTACTTC
v_call: TRBV5-1
d_call: NA
j_call: TRBJ2-7
clone_size: NA

cdr3_aa: CASSLDREDLNSPLHF
cdr3_nt: TGTGCCAGCAGCCTAGACAGGGAGGATCTTAATTCACCCCTCCACTTT
v_call: TRBV2
d_call: TRBD1
j_call: TRBJ1-6
clone_size: NA

cdr3_aa: CASSLRTTANYGYTF
cdr3_nt: TGTGCCAGCAGCTTAAGAACCACAGCGAACTATGGCTACACCTTC
v_call: TRBV7-8
d_call: NA
j_call: TRBJ1-2
clone_size: NA

cdr3_aa: CASTHSGEQFF
cdr3_nt: TGCGCCAGCACCCATAGCGGTGAGCAGTTCTTC
v_call: TRBV10-2
d_call: NA
j_call: TRBJ2-1
clone_size: NA

cdr3_aa: CASSAGGPGGRFQHF
cdr3_nt: TGTGCCAGCAGCGCGGGTGGCCCCGGAGGGCGGTTCCAGCATTTT
v_call: TRBV5-6
d_call: NA
j_call: TRBJ1-5
clone_size: few

cdr3_aa: CASSYLGSGDQPQHF
cdr3_nt: TGTGCCAGCAGTTACTTAGGATCCGGGGATCAGCCCCAGCATTTT
v_call: TRBV6-6
d_call: NA
j_call: TRBJ1-5
clone_size: NA

cdr3_aa: CASSQVRGADEKLFF
cdr3_nt: TGCGCCAGCAGCCAAGTTCGGGGGGCCGATGAAAAACTGTTTTTT
v_call: TRBV4-1
d_call: NA
j_call: TRBJ1-4
clone_size: NA

cdr3_aa: CASSLARTSGGSYEQYF
cdr3_nt: TGTGCCAGCAGCTTAGCGCGGACTAGCGGGGGGTCCTACGAGCAGTACTTC
v_call: TRBV7-9
d_call: TRBD2
j_call: TRBJ2-7
clone_size: NA

cdr3_aa: CASSLSGGEQYF
cdr3_nt: TGTGCCAGCAGCTTATCAGGGGGCGAGCAGTACTTC
v_call: TRBV7-9
d_call: TRBD1
j_call: TRBJ2-7
clone_size: NA

cdr3_aa: CASSRTGGGHTIYF
cdr3_nt: TGTGCCAGCAGCCGCACAGGGGGAGGACACACCATATATTTT
v_call: TRBV5-6
d_call: TRBD1
j_call: TRBJ1-3
clone_size: NA

cdr3_aa: CAWGVDGLHDDEQFF
cdr3_nt: TGTGCCTGGGGAGTTGACGGGCTTCACGACGATGAGCAGTTCTTC
v_call: TRBV30
d_call: NA
j_call: TRBJ2-1
clone_size: NA

cdr3_aa: CASSQGNGRGTGELFF
cdr3_nt: TGCGCCAGCAGCCAAGGAAACGGGAGAGGCACCGGGGAGCTGTTTTTT
v_call: TRBV4-1
d_call: NA
j_call: TRBJ2-2
clone_size: NA

cdr3_aa: CASSIGQHRYGYTF
cdr3_nt: TGTGCCAGTAGTATAGGACAGCACCGCTATGGCTACACCTTC
v_call: TRBV19
d_call: NA
j_call: TRBJ1-2
clone_size: NA

cdr3_aa: CASSLLNIAKNIQYF
cdr3_nt: TGTGCCAGCAGCTTGTTAAACATAGCCAAAAACATTCAGTACTTC
v_call: TRBV5-4
d_call: NA
j_call: TRBJ2-4
clone_size: once

cdr3_aa: CASSTGVQETQYF
cdr3_nt: TGTGCCAGCAGCACAGGGGTACAAGAGACCCAGTACTTC
v_call: TRBV11-3
d_call: TRBD1
j_call: TRBJ2-5
clone_size: NA

cdr3_aa: CASSASTAINSPLHF
cdr3_nt: TGTGCCAGCAGCGCCTCGACAGCAATTAATTCACCCCTCCACTTT
v_call: TRBV9
d_call: NA
j_call: TRBJ1-6
clone_size: NA

cdr3_aa: CASSLAAGPNQPQHF
cdr3_nt: TGTGCCAGCAGCTTAGCCGCCGGGCCAAATCAGCCCCAGCATTTT
v_call: TRBV7-2
d_call: NA
j_call: TRBJ1-5
clone_size: NA

cdr3_aa: CASSVEGRSTDTQYF
cdr3_nt: TGTGCCAGCAGCGTAGAAGGACGGAGCACAGATACGCAGTATTTT
v_call: TRBV9
d_call: NA
j_call: TRBJ2-3
clone_size: once

cdr3_aa: CASSQVSPGSSYNEQFF
cdr3_nt: TGCGCCAGCAGCCAAGTCAGCCCAGGGTCATCCTACAATGAGCAGTTCTTC
v_call: TRBV4-1
d_call: NA
j_call: TRBJ2-1
clone_size: NA

cdr3_aa: CASSLREATGELFF
cdr3_nt: TGCGCCAGCAGCTTACGGGAGGCCACCGGGGAGCTGTTTTTT
v_call: TRBV5-1
d_call: TRBD2
j_call: TRBJ2-2
clone_size: NA

cdr3_aa: CASSIPSLYGYTF
cdr3_nt: TGTGCCAGTAGTATTCCCAGTCTCTATGGCTACACCTTC
v_call: TRBV19
d_call: NA
j_call: TRBJ1-2
clone_size: NA

cdr3_aa: CASSAGQGPGYTF
cdr3_nt: TGTGCCAGCAGCGCCGGACAGGGGCCTGGCTACACCTTC
v_call: TRBV5-4
d_call: TRBD1
j_call: TRBJ1-2
clone_size: NA

cdr3_aa: CASSNRDIQYF
cdr3_nt: TGTGCCAGCAGCAATAGGGACATTCAGTACTTC
v_call: TRBV6-5
d_call: NA
j_call: TRBJ2-4
clone_size: NA

cdr3_aa: CASSRAPSGGACNEQFF
cdr3_nt: TGTGCCAGCAGCCGCGCACCTAGCGGGGGGGCATGCAATGAGCAGTTCTTC
v_call: TRBV21-1
d_call: NA
j_call: TRBJ2-1
clone_size: NA

cdr3_aa: CASSTGQGVYEQYF
cdr3_nt: TGTGCCAGCAGTACGGGACAGGGGGTCTACGAGCAGTACTTC
v_call: TRBV6-5
d_call: TRBD1
j_call: TRBJ2-7
clone_size: NA

cdr3_aa: CASSLAYREEETQYF
cdr3_nt: TGTGCCAGCAGTTTAGCGTACAGGGAAGAAGAGACCCAGTACTTC
v_call: TRBV27
d_call: NA
j_call: TRBJ2-5
clone_size: NA

cdr3_aa: CASSWDSSYNEQFF
cdr3_nt: TGCGCCAGCTCGTGGGACAGCTCCTACAATGAGCAGTTCTTC
v_call: TRBV5-1
d_call: TRBD1
j_call: TRBJ2-1
clone_size: NA

cdr3_aa: CASSGLWGITGELFF
cdr3_nt: TGTGCCAGCAGTGGCCTCTGGGGGATCACCGGGGAGCTGTTTTTT
v_call: TRBV6-1
d_call: NA
j_call: TRBJ2-2
clone_size: NA